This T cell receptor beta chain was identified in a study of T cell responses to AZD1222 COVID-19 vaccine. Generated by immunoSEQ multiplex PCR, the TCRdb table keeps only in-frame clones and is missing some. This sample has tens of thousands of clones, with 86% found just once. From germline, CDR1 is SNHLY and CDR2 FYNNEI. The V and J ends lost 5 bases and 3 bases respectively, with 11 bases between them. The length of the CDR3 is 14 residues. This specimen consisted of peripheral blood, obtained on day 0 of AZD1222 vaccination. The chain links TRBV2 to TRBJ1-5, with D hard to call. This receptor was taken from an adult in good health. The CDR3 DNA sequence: TGTGCCAGCAGTTTCGGCAGGTTCAATCAGCCCCAGCATTTT. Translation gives CASSFGRFNQPQHF.